The rows below give T cell receptor beta chains drawn from one sample of a study of blood T cell repertoires in COVID-19. Clones were read by immunoSEQ multiplex PCR, and TCRdb kept only the in-frame ones, dropping some. This sample yields roughly 380,000 clones, of which roughly 84% are seen a single time; around 3% belongs to the top ten. What was sequenced was PBMCs or T cells enriched from blood (not recorded which). Source of these receptors: a woman in her twenties or thirties who had recovered from COVID-19. Each CDR3 is given with its conserved first and last residue. Fields, in order: J gene, V gene, CDR3 protein.

>TRBJ2-5|TRBV19
CASSTVLWRETQYF
>TRBJ2-2|TRBV18
CASSPRTNTGELFF
>TRBJ2-7|TRBV19
CASSIPPGQGIYEQYF
>TRBJ2-7|TRBV6-5
CASSSPTSGSYEQYF
>TRBJ2-5|TRBV3-1/TRBV3-2
CASSQDLASGASGETQYF
>TRBJ2-1|TRBV27
CASSAAGILDEQFF
>TRBJ2-7|TRBV9
CASSPRDRGHEQYF
>TRBJ2-1|TRBV5-6
CASNNPMARNEQFF
>TRBJ2-7|TRBV28
CASSSGQGSYEQYF
>TRBJ2-3|TRBV5-5
CASSLLAGGGTDTQYF
>TRBJ2-6|TRBV19
CASIRGRGSGANVLTF
>TRBJ2-2|TRBV4-1
CASSLTIAGGPIGELFF
>TRBJ2-1|TRBV5-5
CASRSPGSLVNEQFF
>TRBJ2-1|TRBV27
CASTRGGGARNEQFF
>TRBJ2-3|TRBV7-3
CASSLKGVGGPQDTQYF
>TRBJ2-7|TRBV3-1/TRBV3-2
CASSQTYGGGIEQYF
>TRBJ1-1|TRBV12-3/TRBV12-4
CASSFRENTEAFF
>TRBJ2-5|TRBV9
CASSAGVAAGAQYF
>TRBJ2-5|TRBV7-9
CASSKASGETQYF
>TRBJ1-2|TRBV4-1
CASSSRDKIYGYTF
>TRBJ1-1|TRBV9
CASSVVPDMNTEAFF
>TRBJ1-2|TRBV2
CASFWRQGAQRYGYTF
>TRBJ2-7|TRBV5-4
CASSLDLGALSYEQYF
>TRBJ1-1|TRBV30
CAWRQSDRGLAEAFF
>TRBJ1-1|TRBV2
CASTGQGSTEAFF
>TRBJ1-4|TRBV3-1/TRBV3-2
CASSQVEGGYEKLFF
>TRBJ2-7|TRBV6-5
CASSPIPAGEQYF
>TRBJ2-5|TRBV18
CASAFSRGGGQETQYF
>TRBJ1-6|TRBV7-9
CASSRDGPGGSPLHF
>TRBJ1-1|TRBV10-3
CAISERTGTGAGDAFF
>TRBJ1-5|TRBV2
CASSATGTVSHSNQPQHF
>TRBJ1-6|TRBV9
CASSVSGDSYNSPLHF
>TRBJ1-1|TRBV30
CAGRTEGNTEAFF